Below, one TCR beta chain is given with its context. Its antigen is not identified. This entry belongs to a study of shared clonotypes between healthy human individuals. Turning to the study itself: Serving as donors were a couple of women and a few men, whose ages spanned 18 to 49.

TCRdb keeps only in-frame clones here, not all; method: immunoSEQ multiplex PCR. This sample has around 2.1 million clones, with approximately 94% found just once. Naive CD8 populations comprised CD45RO-negative cells positively selected for CCR7, excluding terminally differentiated effector memory CD45RA+ cells. Findings and limits, study-wide: Shared clonotypes: approximately 5.3% naive CD4, around 4% naive CD8, less than 2.5% memory CD4, around 0.4% memory CD8. Relative to memory subsets, naive subsets generally showed larger estimated richness. Lower generation probabilities were found for non-shared clonotypes than for those shared by all four donors.

The specimen sequenced was naive CD8+ T cells from PBMCs. The sequence was collected from a man aged 18 to 30 in good health. Some clones in this sample may be carry-over from other donors' samples.

The CDR3 sequence is CASSVDNNPYEQYF. The DNA of the CDR3 is TGCGCCAGCAGCGTAGACAATAATCCCTACGAGCAGTACTTC. The rearrangement links TRBV5-1 to TRBJ2-5; D uncertain. The J call may be wrong; the DNA end is better matched by TRBJ2-7. This CDR3 is 14 amino acids long. Germline V gene data show CDR1 as SGHRS and CDR2 as YFSETQ.